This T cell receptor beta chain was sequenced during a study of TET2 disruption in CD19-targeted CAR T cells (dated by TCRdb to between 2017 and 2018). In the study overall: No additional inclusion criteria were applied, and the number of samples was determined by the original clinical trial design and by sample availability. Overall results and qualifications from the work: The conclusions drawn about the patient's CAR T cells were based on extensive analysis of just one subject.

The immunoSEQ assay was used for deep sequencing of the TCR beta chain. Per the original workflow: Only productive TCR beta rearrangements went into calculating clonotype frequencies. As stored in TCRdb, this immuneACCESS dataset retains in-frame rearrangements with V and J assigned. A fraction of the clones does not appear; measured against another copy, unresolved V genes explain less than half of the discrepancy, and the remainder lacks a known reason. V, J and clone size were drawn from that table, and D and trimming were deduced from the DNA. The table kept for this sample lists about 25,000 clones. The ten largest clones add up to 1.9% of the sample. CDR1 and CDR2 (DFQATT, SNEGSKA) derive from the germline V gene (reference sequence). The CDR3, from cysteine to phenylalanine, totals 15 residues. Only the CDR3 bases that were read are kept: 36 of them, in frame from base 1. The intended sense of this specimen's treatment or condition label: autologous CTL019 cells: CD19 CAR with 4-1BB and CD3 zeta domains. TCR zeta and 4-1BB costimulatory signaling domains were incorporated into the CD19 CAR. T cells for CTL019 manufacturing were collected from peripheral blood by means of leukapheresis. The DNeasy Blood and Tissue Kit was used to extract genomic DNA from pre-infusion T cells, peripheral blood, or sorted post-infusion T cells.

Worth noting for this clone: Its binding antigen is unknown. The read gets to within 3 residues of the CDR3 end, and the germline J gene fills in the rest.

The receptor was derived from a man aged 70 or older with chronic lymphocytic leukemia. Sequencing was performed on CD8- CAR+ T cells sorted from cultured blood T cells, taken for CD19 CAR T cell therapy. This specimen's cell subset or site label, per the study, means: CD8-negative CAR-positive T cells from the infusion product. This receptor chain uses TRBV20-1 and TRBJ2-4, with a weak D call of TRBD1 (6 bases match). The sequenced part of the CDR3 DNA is TGCAGTGCCCTATCTCAGGGGCGCAATCAAGAGACT. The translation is CSALSQGRNQET. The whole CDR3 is CSALSQGRNQETQYF.